The 7 T cell receptor beta chains reported below all come from one sample, sequenced in a study of OX40 agonist ivuxolimab in advanced cancers. The assay was immunoSEQ multiplex PCR, and TCRdb's table has in-frame clones only and misses some. Seen here are about 14,000 clones, about 90% observed once, and the top ten hold roughly 69%. This sample comprised CD4+ or CD8+ T cells sorted from blood, obtained in a trial of the OX40 agonist ivuxolimab. The receptors were gathered from an adult with an advanced solid tumor such as melanoma, head and neck, liver or kidney cancer.

The chain links TRBV7-2 to TRBJ2-1; 10 bases agree with TRBD1. The CDR3 extends over 18 amino acids. Germline assignment: CDR1 SGHTA and CDR2 FQGNSA. V dropped 1 base and J dropped 6; count of bases not matched to a gene: 12. The chain's CDR3 is CASSLGAAGTGAPNEQFF. The CDR3 DNA reads as TGTGCCAGCAGCTTAGGGGCGGCTGGGACAGGGGCCCCCAATGAGCAGTTCTTC.

J is TRBJ2-7 and V is TRBV10-2; D might be TRBD2 (6 bases). In germline, CDR1 is WSHSY, CDR2 SAAADI. The CDR3 covers 17 residues. V was clipped by 3 bases and J by 0 bases, with 18 bases between them. The CDR3 spells CASSDSGAVTSSYEQYF. The CDR3 DNA sequence: TGCGCCAGCAGTGATAGCGGCGCCGTTACCAGCTCCTACGAGCAGTACTTC.

The chain joins TRBV30 to TRBJ2-7; no clear D gene. The V end was cut by 4 bases, the J end by 4 bases, with 11 bases between. The CDR3 is 12 residues long. Germline CDR1 reads GTSNPN; CDR2 reads SVGIG (reference sequence). The CDR3 loop is CAWTGPGYEQYF. The CDR3 bases are TGTGCCTGGACAGGCCCGGGTTACGAGCAGTACTTC.

CDR3 residues: CAAEGGGSPLHF. The CDR3 DNA is TGTGCCGCCGAAGGGGGAGGGTCACCCCTCCACTTT. This chain links TRBV10-3 with TRBJ1-6; D possibly corresponds to TRBD1 (6 bases). The V end lost 11 bases, the J end lost 10 bases, and 15 bases lay between the germline ends. There are 12 residues in the CDR3. Germline CDR1 ENHRY, CDR2 SYGVKD.

The chain employs TRBV13 and TRBJ2-7; 7 bases align to TRBD1. Germline assignment: CDR1 PRHDT and CDR2 FYEKMQ (reference sequence). This CDR3 contains 13 residues. V lost 5 bases to trimming and J lost 6 bases; unmatched junction nucleotides: 7. For the CDR3, the DNA is TGTGCCAGCAGCCCATCGACAGGGTTCGAGCAGTACTTC. Translated, it gives CASSPSTGFEQYF.

J is TRBJ2-7 and V is TRBV27, with 9 bases fitting TRBD1. Germline trimming cut 5 bases from V and 2 bases from J; bases unmatched to any gene: 4. Germline CDR1 is MNHEY and CDR2 is SMNVEV (reference sequence). The length of the CDR3 is 14 residues. The CDR3 DNA is TGTGCCAGCAGTGCGGGACAGGGCCCCTACGAGCAGTACTTC. This codes for CASSAGQGPYEQYF.

This chain uses TRBV9 with TRBJ1-2, with D maybe TRBD1 (6 bases). Trimming shortened V by 9 bases and J by 2 bases, and 14 bases separated the two germline ends. Germline-derived CDR1 and CDR2 are SGDLS and YYNGEE. The CDR3 loop spans 13 amino acids. This CDR3 is CATNSGQNYGYTF. Written as DNA, the CDR3 is TGTGCCACCAATTCCGGACAGAACTATGGCTACACCTTC.